This TCR beta chain was obtained from a study of post-analysis software for immune sequencing data. Findings of the study overall: Patients had higher frequencies than controls of a few TRBV segments, including TRBV5-6, TRBV5-1 and TRBV20-1.

Prepared libraries of TCR beta cDNA carried unique molecular identifiers. Each sample of about 0.9 to 10 million input T cells yielded about 500,000 cDNA molecules, so each molecule approximated one T cell. Each CDR3 protein gets one entry after TCRdb re-called the PCR reads with MiXCR. This sample has hundreds of thousands of distinct CDR3 sequences, with over 45% found just once. Germline assignment: CDR1 SGHTA and CDR2 FQGNSA. This CDR3 is 13 amino acids long. Concerning this clonotype: Antigen specificity is unknown.

The TCR was taken from a girl aged 2-9 years with multiple sclerosis. Source material: blood. The chain uses TRBV7-2 and TRBJ2-7; 7 nucleotides line up with TRBD2. The J call may be mistaken, given a closer DNA end match to TRBJ2-5. The CDR3 region is CASNTGGQETQYF. In DNA, the CDR3 is TGTGCCAGCAACACGGGGGGCCAAGAGACCCAGTACTTC.